The clone carrying this TCR beta chain was counted a few times. What it recognizes is unknown. This record comes from a study of cytomegalovirus exposure and HLA in healthy donors. Study-level results: According to a later analysis, TCR clusters from the first cohort tended to co-occur in the 120 or so validation repertoires. Cytomegalovirus-associated TCR beta chains were listed, numbering over 150. Specificity of a few CMV-associated chains for CMV antigens was verified in vitro. Among TCR sequences, most were rare, though some public TCRs appeared in many donors.

The V gene end was trimmed by 0 bases and the J gene end by 4 bases; junction bases not matched to a gene: 3. Germline V lookup: CDR1 SGHTA, CDR2 FQGNSA. The CDR3 is 15 amino acids. Only in-frame clones appear in the TCRdb table, and some are missing; sequencing was by immunoSEQ multiplex PCR. Of fewer than 90,000 clones in the sample, roughly 84% are singletons; the top ten hold about 12%. The receptor comes from a woman aged 18 to 35 in good health and CMV-seropositive. The chain combines TRBV7-2 with TRBJ2-7; 10 bases agree with TRBD2. The sequenced sample consisted of PBMCs. CDR3 residues: CASSLAVAGGYEQYF. The DNA of the CDR3 is TGTGCCAGCAGCTTAGCGGTAGCGGGGGGATACGAGCAGTACTTC.